Listed below are T cell receptor beta chains from one sample, sequenced in a study of blood T cell repertoires in COVID-19. Profiled with immunoSEQ multiplex PCR; TCRdb holds only in-frame clones, not every one. In the table there are approximately 310,000 clones, roughly 91% of which are singletons. The sequenced sample was peripheral blood. These receptors were taken from a man between 45 and 60 years old with active or convalescent COVID-19. CDR3s include the opening cysteine and the closing phenylalanine or tryptophan. D genes are given only for firm matches. The size entry is marked missing in some rows and otherwise reads once, few, many or a size class.

D	V	J	size	length	DNA	CDR3
TRBD1	TRBV28	TRBJ1-3	NA	16	TGTGCCAGCAAGCCGGGGACAGGGTGGTCTGGAAACACCATATATTTT	CASKPGTGWSGNTIYF
NA	TRBV30	TRBJ1-2	NA	11	TGTGCCTGGAGTTTACAGTCGGGGGTGCCCTTC	CAWSLQSGVPF
TRBD2	TRBV19	TRBJ2-7	NA	17	TGTGCCAGGCCCGGGACTAGCGGACCAGGGGTGGTCTACGAGCAGTACTTC	CARPGTSGPGVVYEQYF
TRBD1	TRBV7-9	TRBJ1-3	NA	15	TGTGCCAGCAGCAGGGACAGGGGTTCTGGAAACACCATATATTTT	CASSRDRGSGNTIYF
NA	TRBV5-1	TRBJ1-6	NA	13	TGCGCCAGCAGCCCCCTCTTAAATTCACCCCTCCACTTT	CASSPLLNSPLHF
TRBD1	TRBV7-9	TRBJ1-4	NA	15	TGTGCCAGCAGCACCGGACAGGAGCGAAATGAAAAACTGTTTTTT	CASSTGQERNEKLFF
NA	TRBV5-1	TRBJ1-5	NA	16	TGCGCCAGCAGCCCCGACGGGGGGGCGGCGAATCAGCCCCAGCATTTT	CASSPDGGAANQPQHF
TRBD1	TRBV4-1	TRBJ1-4	NA	16	TGCGCCAGCAGCCAAGATTTAGGGACAGGGGTTGAAAAACTGTTTTTT	CASSQDLGTGVEKLFF
NA	TRBV21-1	TRBJ1-5	once	18	TGTGCCAGCAGCACTAAGGGGGACAGAGCCCCTCAATCTCAGCCCCAGCATTTT	CASSTKGDRAPQSQPQHF
TRBD1	TRBV30	TRBJ1-3	NA	15	TGTGCCTGGAGGCGGACAGGGAATAGTGGAAACACCATATATTTT	CAWRRTGNSGNTIYF
NA	TRBV19	TRBJ1-5	NA	14	TGTGCCAGTAGTAGGGAGGTTGCGGGTCAGCCCCAGCATTTT	CASSREVAGQPQHF